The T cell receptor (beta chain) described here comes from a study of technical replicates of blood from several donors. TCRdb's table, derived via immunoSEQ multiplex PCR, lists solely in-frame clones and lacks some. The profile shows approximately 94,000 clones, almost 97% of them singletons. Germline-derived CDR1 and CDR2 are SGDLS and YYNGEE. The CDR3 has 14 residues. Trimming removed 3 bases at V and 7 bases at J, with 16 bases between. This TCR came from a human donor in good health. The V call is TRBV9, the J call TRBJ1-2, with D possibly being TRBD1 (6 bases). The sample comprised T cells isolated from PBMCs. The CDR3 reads CASSASGGARGYTF. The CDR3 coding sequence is TGTGCCAGCAGCGCCTCGGGGGGGGCGCGTGGCTACACCTTC.